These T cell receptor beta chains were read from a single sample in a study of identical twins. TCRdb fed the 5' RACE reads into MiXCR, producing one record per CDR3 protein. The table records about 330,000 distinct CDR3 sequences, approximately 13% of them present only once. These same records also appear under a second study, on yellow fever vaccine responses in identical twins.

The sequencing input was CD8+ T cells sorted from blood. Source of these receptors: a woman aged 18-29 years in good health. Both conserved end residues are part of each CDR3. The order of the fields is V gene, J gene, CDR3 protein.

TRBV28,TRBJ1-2,CASSLDRSLYGYTF
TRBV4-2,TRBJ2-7,CASSEIGTGGREQYF
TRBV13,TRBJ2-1,CASSMVRSEQFF
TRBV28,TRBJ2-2,CASSLWPVGTGELFF
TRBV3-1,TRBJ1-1,CASSQKRGNTEAFF
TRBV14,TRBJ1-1,CASSQDRERLPILAEAFF
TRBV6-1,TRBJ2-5,CASSRQKQETQYF
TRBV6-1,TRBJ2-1,CASSESSGVYNEQFF
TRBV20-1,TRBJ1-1,CSAVPGYTEAFF
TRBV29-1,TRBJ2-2,CSVDTGTSNTGELFF
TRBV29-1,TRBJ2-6,CSVEDSPPSSGANVLTF
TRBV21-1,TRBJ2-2,CASRDRAPTGELFF
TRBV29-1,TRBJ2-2,CSVTITNTGELFF
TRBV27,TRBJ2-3,CASSTRRGDTDTQYF
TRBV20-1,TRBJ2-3,CSSLRGYTDTQYF
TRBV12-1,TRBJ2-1,CASTPPRRAFEQFF
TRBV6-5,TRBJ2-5,CASSYRDRGIFGTQYF
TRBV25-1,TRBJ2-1,CASSVKYNEQFF
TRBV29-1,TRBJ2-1,CSVWGSYNEQFF
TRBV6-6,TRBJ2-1,CASTRGGHEQFF
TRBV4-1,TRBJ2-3,CASSQDQADTQYF
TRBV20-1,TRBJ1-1,CSAVQGMNTEAFF
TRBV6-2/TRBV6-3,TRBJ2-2,CASSYPTGTSDTGELFF
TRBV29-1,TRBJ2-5,CSVVIGRGRVKETQYF
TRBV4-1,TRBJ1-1,CASSQGLAAEAFF
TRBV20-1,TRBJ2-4,CSAGDNIQYF
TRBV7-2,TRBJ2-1,CASSGKGGRPTYNEQFF
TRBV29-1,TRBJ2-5,CSVEKLGGLKTQYF
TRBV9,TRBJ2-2,CASSVVGGTGELFF
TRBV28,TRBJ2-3,CASSLEGSTDTQYF
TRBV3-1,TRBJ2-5,CASSPFITGLETQYF
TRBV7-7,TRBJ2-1,CASSLGFSSRGEQFF
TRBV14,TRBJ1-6,CASSQDIRDRGNSPLHF
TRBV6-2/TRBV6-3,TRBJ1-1,CASQSVENTEAFF
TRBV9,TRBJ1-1,CASSGLVPEAFF
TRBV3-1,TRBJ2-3,CASSGGFTDTQYF
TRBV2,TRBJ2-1,CASSETSVFNSYNEQFF
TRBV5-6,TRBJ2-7,CASSPPGGGVEQYF
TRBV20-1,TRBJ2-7,CSANSRTSGRASAYEQYF
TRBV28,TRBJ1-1,CASSLRGRAEAFF
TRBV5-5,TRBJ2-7,CASSLGGSLGYEQYF